The clone carrying this T cell receptor (beta chain) was observed at least ten times. The target antigen is unknown. These data come from a study of breast tumors, draining lymph nodes, adjacent tissues. TCRdb re-called the multiplex PCR reads through MiXCR, storing one row per CDR3 protein. The table has some 120,000 distinct CDR3 sequences, roughly 21% seen once. Study-level results: Most tumor T cells seemingly derive from lymph node, then expand in tumor. The lymph node origin of tumor T cells was framed as consistent with a hypothesis, not demonstrated. Luminal-like breast cancer showed significantly higher tumor–nontumor repertoire similarity than basal-like. Tumors had less TCR diversity than lymph nodes, more than nontumor tissue.

From germline, CDR1 is LGHNA and CDR2 YNFKEQ. The CDR3 has 19 residues. The junction had 16 bases not matched to a gene; V was cut back by 0 bases and J by 4 bases. Axillary draining lymph nodes of breast cancer patients supplied the node samples. The V and J genes are TRBV4-2 and TRBJ2-5, with TRBD1 matching over 8 bases. The receptor comes from a female donor with breast cancer. Some clones in this sample may be carry-over from other donors' samples. Sequenced sample: axillary lymph node tissue. This CDR3 reads CASSQESTGGSTRGETQYF. In DNA, the CDR3 is TGTGCCAGCAGCCAAGAGAGCACAGGGGGGTCAACAAGGGGAGAGACCCAGTACTTC.